This TCR beta chain is from a study of blood T cell repertoires in COVID-19. Method: immunoSEQ multiplex PCR; TCRdb's copy keeps in-frame clones and lacks some. The table lists 91,000 or so clones, 85% to 95% of them singletons. V was cut by 0 bases and J by 4 bases, with 13 bases left in between. CDR3 length equals 16 residues. CDR1 and CDR2 from the germline V gene are KGHSH and LQKENI. The V call is TRBV18, the J call TRBJ1-3; TRBD1 is a possible D gene (5 bases). The sequenced sample was peripheral blood. The TCR was taken from a woman aged 45 to 65 in a cohort sampled during active COVID-19. The CDR3 loop is CASSPPGGTAGNTIYF. The CDR3 DNA reads TGTGCCAGCTCACCACCGGGGGGGACGGCGGGAAACACCATATATTTT.